A selection of T cell receptor beta chains follows, all from one sample in a study of T cell repertoires in cytomegalovirus infection. MiXCR was run by TCRdb on the reads, yielding one entry per CDR3 protein. The table shows approximately 700,000 distinct CDR3 sequences, with 35% occurring only once. The sequenced sample consisted of PBMCs. These receptors originate from a human donor in good health (CMV status not recorded). Some clones in this sample may be carry-over from other donors' samples. The CDR3 runs from the conserved cysteine through the conserved F or W. D genes are given only for firm matches. Rows may omit the clone size; those that give it use once, few, many or a size class.

TRBV5-6,TRBJ2-3,-,few,CASSQLWGMNTDTQYF,TGTGCCAGCAGCCAACTTTGGGGAATGAATACAGATACGCAGTATTTT
TRBV19,TRBJ1-5,-,-,CATTGGRGAYSNQPQHF,TGTGCCACCACAGGCGGCAGGGGAGCCTATAGCAATCAGCCCCAGCATTTT
TRBV6-4,TRBJ2-2,-,few,CASSVGDTGELFF,TGTGCCAGCAGTGTCGGTGACACCGGGGAGCTGTTTTTT
TRBV12-3/TRBV12-4,TRBJ2-6,-,-,CASSFQAGLPSGANVLTF,TGTGCCAGCAGCTTCCAAGCGGGCCTACCCTCTGGGGCCAACGTCCTGACTTTC
TRBV28,TRBJ1-2,-,once,CASSFLPNYGYNF,TGTGCCAGCAGTTTTCTTCCGAACTATGGCTACAACTTC
TRBV6-7,TRBJ2-7,-,-,CASSYSTENPLGLWYEQYF,TGTGCCAGCAGTTACTCGACAGAGAACCCCCTGGGACTTTGGTACGAGCAGTACTTC
TRBV29-1,TRBJ1-1,-,once,CSVGPGLNTEAFF,TGCAGCGTTGGACCGGGTTTGAACACTGAAGCTTTCTTT
TRBV24-1,TRBJ2-4,-,-,CATSDSKGPAQNIQYF,TGTGCCACCAGTGATTCAAAAGGACCGGCCCAAAACATTCAGTACTTC
TRBV19,TRBJ2-5,TRBD2,few,CASSQGGLAGERYF,TGTGCCAGCAGTCAGGGTGGACTAGCGGGGGAACGGTACTTC
TRBV2,TRBJ2-2,TRBD1,-,CASSDRVATGELFF,TGTGCCAGCAGCGACAGGGTTGCCACCGGGGAGCTGTTTTTT
TRBV7-2,TRBJ1-1,-,many,CASSWEGYHTEAFF,TGTGCCAGCAGCTGGGAGGGTTACCACACTGAAGCTTTCTTT
TRBV28,TRBJ2-5,TRBD2,few,CASSAESSNLAGGPWETQYF,TGTGCCAGCAGCGCGGAATCCTCCAACCTAGCGGGGGGGCCTTGGGAGACCCAGTACTTC
TRBV6-1,TRBJ1-2,-,-,CASSEWEGTYGYTF,TGTGCCAGCAGTGAATGGGAGGGTACCTATGGCTACACCTTC
TRBV12-3/TRBV12-4,TRBJ2-3,-,-,CASRGKDGYTDTQYF,TGTGCCAGCAGAGGGAAGGACGGATACACAGATACGCAGTATTTT
TRBV7-2,TRBJ2-5,-,many,CASSLSGVTETQYF,TGTGCCAGCAGCTTATCCGGGGTTACGGAGACCCAGTACTTC
TRBV5-1,TRBJ2-6,-,few,CASSLAVSGANVLTF,TGCGCCAGCAGCTTGGCGGTCTCTGGGGCCAACGTCCTGACTTTC
TRBV29-1,TRBJ2-2,-,-,CSVRDPGTGELFF,TGCAGCGTTCGGGACCCGGGCACCGGGGAGCTGTTTTTT
TRBV20-1,TRBJ1-6,TRBD1,few,CSASDRAHNSPLHF,TGCAGTGCTAGTGACAGGGCGCATAATTCACCCCTCCACTTT
TRBV6-1,TRBJ1-5,-,-,CASSEHGGAGEPQHF,TGTGCCAGCAGTGAACATGGAGGGGCTGGGGAGCCCCAGCATTTT
TRBV28,TRBJ2-7,-,-,CASNPKGILSPYEQYF,TGTGCCAGCAACCCGAAGGGCATACTAAGCCCCTACGAGCAGTACTTC
TRBV20-1,TRBJ1-2,-,-,CSAPPKGINYGYTF,TGCAGTGCTCCCCCCAAGGGGATTAACTATGGCTACACCTTC
TRBV20-1,TRBJ2-5,TRBD2,few,CSALLAGYQETQYF,TGCAGTGCCCTACTAGCGGGGTACCAAGAGACCCAGTACTTC
TRBV28,TRBJ2-7,-,few,CASSSQGGYEQYF,TGTGCCAGCAGTTCACAGGGAGGGTACGAGCAGTACTTC
TRBV6-2/TRBV6-3,TRBJ1-5,-,few,CASSLPAGDNQPQHF,TGTGCCAGCAGCCTCCCTGCAGGGGACAATCAGCCCCAGCATTTT
TRBV28,TRBJ2-4,TRBD2,-,CASSFLGLAGGPTKNIQYF,TGTGCCAGCAGTTTTCTCGGACTAGCGGGAGGGCCGACCAAAAACATTCAGTACTTC
TRBV7-2,TRBJ2-1,-,few,CASSLPSVNNEQFF,TGTGCCAGCAGCTTACCTAGTGTAAACAATGAGCAGTTCTTC
TRBV20-1,TRBJ2-3,-,-,CSADRGFSTDTQYF,TGCAGTGCCGATCGGGGTTTCAGCACAGATACGCAGTATTTT
TRBV28,TRBJ2-7,-,many,CASSLTPSSYEQYF,TGTGCCAGCAGTTTAACCCCAAGCTCCTACGAGCAGTACTTC
TRBV19,TRBJ2-1,-,-,CASSTQGEPFF,TGTGCCAGTAGTACGCAGGGTGAGCCGTTCTTC
TRBV6-1,TRBJ2-2,-,few,CASSYTDTGELFF,TGTGCCAGCAGTTATACCGACACCGGGGAGCTGTTTTTT
TRBV3-1,TRBJ2-5,TRBD1,-,CASSQAGGAETQYF,TGTGCCAGCAGCCAAGCAGGGGGCGCTGAGACCCAGTACTTC
TRBV28,TRBJ1-1,TRBD1,-,CASSLWWTGGAPTEAFF,TGTGCCAGCAGTTTGTGGTGGACAGGGGGCGCCCCCACTGAAGCTTTCTTT
TRBV12-3/TRBV12-4,TRBJ1-1,-,few,CASSLGDSTEAFF,TGTGCCAGCAGTTTAGGGGATTCTACTGAAGCTTTCTTT
TRBV5-1,TRBJ1-2,-,-,CASSGGLTGNGYTF,TGCGCCAGCAGCGGGGGACTTACGGGGAATGGCTACACCTTC
TRBV28,TRBJ2-2,-,-,CASSLRWAGNTGELFF,TGTGCCAGCAGTCTACGCTGGGCAGGGAACACCGGGGAGCTGTTTTTT